One and the same sample provided the 23 T cell receptor beta chains below, sequenced in a study of molecular identifiers for immune sequencing clone quantification. TCRdb called the PCR reads again in MiXCR, with one record for every CDR3 protein. The sample has some 320,000 distinct CDR3 sequences; roughly 23% are singletons. Sequenced material: naive CD8+ T cells from blood, with Jurkat cell RNA spiked in. The subset was: FACS-sorted CD8+CD4-CCR7+CD45RA+ naive T cells. These receptors were taken from a human donor in good health. Some libraries in this study had Jurkat cell RNA spiked in.

V and J are TRBV11-2 and TRBJ2-1, with a possible D match to TRBD2 (7 bases). V gave up 1 base and J gave up 2 bases, with 18 bases separating them. CDR1 SGHAT and CDR2 FQNNGV come from the germline V gene. This CDR3 has 18 amino acids. CDR3 sequence: CASSLGGGYRSPYNEQFF. CDR3 coding DNA: TGTGCCAGCAGCTTAGGGGGGGGCTACAGGAGCCCCTACAATGAGCAGTTCTTC.

This clonotype was recorded at least ten times. No DNA is shown, since the ends of the CDR3 on it are uncertain; the CDR3 is the one TCRdb lists. The chain has TRBV28 and TRBJ2-7; the table names TRBD2, a call not compared with the DNA. Germline V lookup: CDR1 MDHEN, CDR2 SYDVKM. The CDR3 has 15 residues if both end residues are counted. The CDR3 loop reads CASSLERDSSYEQYF.

This clonotype was recorded many times. V is TRBV5-1 and J is TRBJ2-7, with 7 bases aligning to TRBD1. Germline V CDR1 and CDR2: SGHRS, YFSETQ. CDR3 length: 13 amino acids. V was clipped by 1 base and J by 6 bases; unmatched bases: 4. For the CDR3, the DNA is TGCGCCAGCAGCTTGACAGGGGTAAGCGAGCAGTACTTC. Protein sequence: CASSLTGVSEQYF. The full variable domain, rest sourced from reference TRBV5-1 and TRBJ2-7, is KAGVTQTPRYLIKTRGQQVTLSCSPISGHRSVSWYQQTPGQGLQFLFEYFSETQRNKGNFPGRFSGRQFSNSRSEMNVSTLELGDSALYLCASSLTGVSEQYFGPGTRLTVT.

Many counts were recorded for this clonotype. CDR3 DNA: TGTGCCAGCAGCTCCGGGGTCACCTCCTACGAGCAGTACTTC. Translating it yields CASSSGVTSYEQYF. The chain is built from TRBV5-6 and TRBJ2-7, with D possibly being TRBD2 (5 bases). Germline V gene sequence: CDR1 SGHDT, CDR2 YYEEEE. Trimming pared 3 bases from V and 0 bases from J, leaving 10 bases between. This CDR3 contains 14 residues.

This clonotype was counted ten times or more. J is TRBJ2-7 and V is TRBV20-1; 8 bases line up with TRBD2. Germline CDR1 is DFQATT and CDR2 is SNEGSKA (reference sequence). V gave up 6 bases and J gave up 1 base; unmatched junction bases: 8. The CDR3 contains 14 residues. The CDR3 DNA follows: TGCAGTGCCAAGGGCGCTAGCGGGTCCTACGAGCAGTACTTC. The encoded protein is CSAKGASGSYEQYF.

V and J are TRBV28 and TRBJ2-5; 8 bases are a match to TRBD2. There are 13 residues in the CDR3. The germline CDR1 and CDR2 sequences are MDHEN and SYDVKM. The J segment lost 4 bases and the V segment lost 10 bases, leaving 8 bases of the junction unmatched. The CDR3 DNA follows: TGTGCCACCAAGAAACTAGCGGCAGAGACCCAGTACTTC. It specifies CATKKLAAETQYF.

A remark on this clonotype: This may be a read error, as it is one base from a much larger clone. This chain joins TRBV4-1 and TRBJ1-5; weak D call: TRBD1 (5 bases). From germline, CDR1 is MGHRA and CDR2 YSYEKL. With 0 bases removed from V and 7 bases from J, the gap between germline ends came to 16 bases. This CDR3 has 16 residues. The CDR3 DNA follows: TGCGCCAGCAGCCAAGATAGATGTTCGGGGGTGCAGCCCCAGCATTTT. This gives the protein CASSQDRCSGVQPQHF.

Comments on this clonotype: This clone may be a read error of a much larger clone one base away. The chain uses TRBV4-3 and TRBJ1-1; D gene ambiguous. Germline V lookup: CDR1 LGHNA, CDR2 YSLEER. CDR3 length: 15 residues. The CDR3 is CASSQGRFMNTGAFF. The CDR3 DNA sequence: TGCGCCAGCAGCCAAGGACGGTTCATGAACACTGGAGCTTTCTTT.

In this sample, this clonotype turned up many times. The V and J genes are TRBV7-9 and TRBJ2-7; TRBD1 is a possible D gene (5 bases). Deletions cut 5 bases from V and 6 bases from J, with 17 bases between. This CDR3 has 14 residues. CDR1 and CDR2 from the germline V gene are SEHNR and FQNEAQ (reference sequence). CDR3 region: CASSPPEGEGEQYF. In DNA form, the CDR3 reads TGTGCCAGCAGCCCACCCGAAGGGGAAGGCGAGCAGTACTTC.

As concerns this clonotype: Possible read error: a much larger clone is one base away. The gene calls are TRBV4-3 and TRBJ1-1, with D hard to call. CDR1 is LGHNA, CDR2 YSLEER, per germline. CDR3 length: 16 amino acids. The CDR3 spells CASSQDYGEPYTGAFF. CDR3 bases: TGCGCCAGCAGCCAAGATTATGGGGAACCATACACTGGAGCTTTCTTT.

In this sample, this clonotype turned up many times. The V and J genes are TRBV4-3 and TRBJ2-7, with D tentatively TRBD1 (6 bases). Trimming left V 0 bases short and J 6 bases short, with 18 bases between. Germline values: CDR1 LGHNA, CDR2 YSLEER. The CDR3 spans 16 residues. This chain's CDR3 is CASSQDLSGADGEQYF. CDR3 in DNA: TGCGCCAGCAGCCAAGATCTTTCAGGGGCCGACGGCGAGCAGTACTTC.

Worth noting for this clonotype: A much larger clone is a single base away; this may be a read error. The chain employs TRBV9 and TRBJ1-2; D not certain. The CDR3 totals 14 residues. CDR1 is SGDLS and CDR2 is YYNGEE in the germline V gene. CDR3 region: CAGSVDVANYGYTF. The CDR3 DNA follows: TGTGCCGGCAGCGTAGATGTGGCTAACTATGGCTACACCTTC.

This clonotype was seen a handful of times. The gene calls are TRBV6-2 or TRBV6-3 and TRBJ2-7, with D tentatively TRBD2 (6 bases). Germline lookup yields CDR1 MNHEY and CDR2 SVGEGT. The CDR3 is 18 residues long. V dropped 2 bases and J dropped 0 bases, with 20 bases sitting between them. The DNA for the CDR3 is TGTGCCAGCAGTTACCACCCGCGGGGAGGATCCCCCTCCTACGAGCAGTACTTC. Protein: CASSYHPRGGSPSYEQYF.

The CDR3 nucleotides read TGTGCCAGCGCTTCAGGGTTTGGGACCTACGAGCAGTACTTC. It specifies CASASGFGTYEQYF. The chain joins TRBV27 to TRBJ2-7; weak D call: TRBD1 (5 bases). The CDR3 loop spans 14 amino acids. Germline lookup yields CDR1 MNHEY and CDR2 SMNVEV (reference sequence). V lost 8 bases, J lost 2 bases, and 16 bases lay in between.

This clonotype was seen at least ten times. This chain uses TRBV27 with TRBJ1-1, with a tentative D call TRBD1 (5 bases). CDR1 is MNHEY and CDR2 is SMNVEV in the germline V gene (reference sequence). Trimming removed 6 bases from V and 8 bases from J, with 19 bases in between. The CDR3 extends over 14 amino acids. This CDR3 reads CASRSGEPRAEAFF. CDR3 in DNA: TGTGCCAGCAGATCGGGGGAGCCGCGAGCAGAAGCTTTCTTT.

V usage is TRBV4-2 and J usage is TRBJ2-1; no definite D call. Germline-derived CDR1 and CDR2 are LGHNA and YNFKEQ. The CDR3 consists of 14 residues. Trimming took off 4 bases at V and 4 bases at J, with 11 bases between the two ends. The DNA for the CDR3 is TGTGCCAGCAGCCCATACGGAGTATACAATGAGCAGTTCTTC. It yields the protein CASSPYGVYNEQFF.

This clonotype was counted at least ten times. The rearrangement uses TRBV20-1 and TRBJ2-5; D perhaps matches TRBD2 (5 bases). CDR1 and CDR2 (germline): DFQATT, SNEGSKA (reference sequence). The CDR3 consists of 16 residues. The V and J ends lost 3 bases and 4 bases respectively, with 21 bases between them. The CDR3 DNA is TGCAGTGCTAGCCAGTCGGCGGGTAGTCTTGGAGAGACCCAGTACTTC. It specifies CSASQSAGSLGETQYF.

As concerns this clonotype: A read error may explain this, as a much larger clone is one base away. The V gene is TRBV12-3 or TRBV12-4, the J gene TRBJ2-5, with D perhaps matching TRBD1 (6 bases). The CDR3 extends over 16 amino acids. Trimming took 2 bases from V and 5 from J, leaving 18 bases between them. CDR3 in amino acids: CASSLLSGEGDETQYF. DNA of the CDR3: TGTGCCAGCAGTTTACTCTCAGGGGAAGGCGATGAGACCCAGTACTTC.

This clonotype has more than one count but fewer than ten. The junction departs from the called germline gene at one end, perhaps through a read error. The CDR3 here is CATSEGTNERFF. As DNA, the CDR3 is TGTGCCACCAGTGAAGGGACCAATGAGCGGTTCTTC. The gene calls are TRBV24-1 and TRBJ2-1, with D perhaps assigned TRBD1 or TRBD2 (5 bases each). This CDR3 is built from 12 residues. Germline V gene data show CDR1 as KGHDR and CDR2 as SFDVKD.

This clonotype was seen ten or more times. This chain connects TRBV29-1 to TRBJ1-1; D remains ambiguous. Germline V gene sequence: CDR1 SQVTM, CDR2 ANQGSEA. The length of the CDR3 is 16 residues. Trimming stripped 3 bases from V and 5 bases from J, with 22 bases between. For the CDR3, the DNA is TGCAGCGTTGAGATGCCTATGGGGAACATTGAAACTGAAGCTTTCTTT. Translating gives CSVEMPMGNIETEAFF.

This clonotype was picked up many times. The J gene is TRBJ2-7, the V gene TRBV2; 7 nucleotides match TRBD1. The germline V gene encodes CDR1 SNHLY and CDR2 FYNNEI. The CDR3 extends over 12 amino acids. V shed 9 bases, J shed 0 bases, and the junction held 2 bases outside the gene matches. The CDR3 loop is CASDRDSYEQYF. The CDR3, as DNA: TGTGCCAGTGACAGGGACTCCTACGAGCAGTACTTC. Using reference TRBV2 and TRBJ2-7 for the parts outside the CDR3, the full variable domain is EPEVTQTPSHQVTQMGQEVILRCVPISNHLYFYWYRQILGQKVEFLVSFYNNEISEKSEIFDDQFSVERPDGSNFTLKIRSTKLEDSAMYFCASDRDSYEQYFGPGTRLTVT.

Regarding this clonotype: This may stem from a read error, because a much larger clone lies one nucleotide away. The chain combines TRBV12-3 or TRBV12-4 with TRBJ2-2; tentatively, D is TRBD2 (5 bases). CDR3 length equals 17 residues. CDR3 nucleotide sequence: TGTGCCAGCAGTTTAGCAAGCCCTGGGAGTTACACCGAGGAGCTGTTTTTT. Its translation is CASSLASPGSYTEELFF.

This clonotype was seen ten or more times. J is TRBJ1-5 and V is TRBV28; TRBD1 is a possible D gene (5 bases). This CDR3 has 13 residues. Trimming cost V 3 bases and J 7 bases, with 10 bases left between them. Germline V CDR1 and CDR2: MDHEN, SYDVKM. Written as DNA, the CDR3 is TGTGCCAGCAGTTTCTACGGGGGACAGCCCCAGCATTTT. It is translated as CASSFYGGQPQHF.